This record looks at one T cell receptor beta chain sequence and its context. These data belong to a study of radiation and T cells in renal cell carcinoma. Repertoires were generated with immunoSEQ multiplex PCR, while TCRdb's copy carries only in-frame clones and drops some. The sample has more than 120,000 clones, around nine tenths seen once. Germline V gene sequence: CDR1 SNHLY, CDR2 FYNNEI. The CDR3 runs to 14 residues. V dropped 7 bases and J dropped 1 base, with 11 bases sitting between them. The sample's time point: blood 4 weeks post-SBRT, at nephrectomy. Treatment described: 15 Gy SBRT to primary tumor, nephrectomy 4 weeks later. Nephrectomy followed 15 Gy stereotactic body radiation by 4 weeks.

The source material was blood, sampled from a patient whose treatment included radiotherapy and nephrectomy. The TCR sequence derives from a woman in her fifties or sixties with renal cell carcinoma. V is TRBV2 and J is TRBJ1-5, with D perhaps matching TRBD1 (6 bases). CDR3 bases: TGTGCCAGCACCCCTGGACAGAGCAATCAGCCCCAGCATTTT. Translating it yields CASTPGQSNQPQHF. The entire variable domain, with the rest obtained from reference TRBV2 and TRBJ1-5, is as follows: EPEVTQTPSHQVTQMGQEVILRCVPISNHLYFYWYRQILGQKVEFLVSFYNNEISEKSEIFDDQFSVERPDGSNFTLKIRSTKLEDSAMYFCASTPGQSNQPQHFGDGTRLSIL.